Listed below are T cell receptor beta chains from one sample, sequenced in a study of T-cell reconstitution after alpha-beta-depleted transplantation in children. TCRdb reanalysed the PCR reads using MiXCR and keeps one entry per CDR3 protein. This table has approximately 150,000 distinct CDR3 sequences, around 8.8% appearing once. The starting material was PBMCs, mostly from graft donor cells, obtained 180 days after TCRalphabeta/CD19-depleted stem cell transplant. The receptors shown here come from a female patient aged 2-9 years who had a stem cell transplant for congenital amegakaryocytic thrombocytopenia, so the T cells may come from the graft donor. Each CDR3 is given with its conserved first and last residue. D genes are given only for firm matches. Some rows mark clone size as missing; the rest say once, few, many or name a class of expanded clone.

TRBD1	many	TRBV11-1	TRBJ2-1	18	TGTGCCAGCAGCTTACGGGCCCCAGAGGGGGCCCCGTACAATGAGCAGTTCTTC	CASSLRAPEGAPYNEQFF
NA	many	TRBV5-1	TRBJ1-1	13	TGCGCCAGCAGCACGCAGAGTAACACTGAAGCTTTCTTT	CASSTQSNTEAFF
NA	many	TRBV10-3	TRBJ2-7	12	TGTGCCATCCAGGGGGACTACTACGAGCAGTACTTC	CAIQGDYYEQYF
NA	many	TRBV4-2	TRBJ2-1	14	TGTGCCAGCAGCCAAGCGGGGCCCTACAATGAGCAGTTCTTC	CASSQAGPYNEQFF
NA	few	TRBV5-1	TRBJ2-1	15	TGCGCCAGCAGCTTGGGTGACAGAGGAAACAATGAGCAGTTCTTC	CASSLGDRGNNEQFF
NA	many	TRBV10-3	TRBJ1-5	16	TGTGCCATCAGTGAGTGGGGTAACGGGGGCAATCAGCCCCAGCATTTT	CAISEWGNGGNQPQHF
NA	NA	TRBV7-5	TRBJ1-5	18	NA	CISVPEAWRGESNQPQHF
TRBD1	NA	TRBV5-1	TRBJ2-4	17	TGCGCCAGCATCTACTTACCGGGACAGGGAGCCAAAAACATTCAGTACTTC	CASIYLPGQGAKNIQYF
TRBD1	NA	TRBV5-1	TRBJ1-6	14	TGCGCCAGCAGCTTGGAAGGGGGCTATTCACCCCTCCACTTT	CASSLEGGYSPLHF
NA	few	TRBV5-4	TRBJ2-5	14	TGTGCCAGCAGCTTGGTGGGACTTATAGAGACCCAGTACTTC	CASSLVGLIETQYF
NA	few	TRBV20-1	TRBJ2-5	14	TGCAGTGCTACTCCGAACAAACCCCAAGAGACCCAGTACTTC	CSATPNKPQETQYF
NA	many	TRBV29-1	TRBJ2-5	13	TGCAGCGTTGAAAGGGAGTTCCAAGAGACCCAGTACTTC	CSVEREFQETQYF
NA	few	TRBV20-1	TRBJ2-1	9	TGCAGTGGGTCCCACGAGCAGTTCTTC	CSGSHEQFF
TRBD2	few	TRBV20-1	TRBJ2-5	13	TGCAGTGCTACTAGCGGGGCGCGCGAGACCCAGTACTTC	CSATSGARETQYF
NA	many	TRBV7-3	TRBJ2-3	13	TGTGCCAGCAGCTTAGGGCCGTCGGATACGCAGTATTTT	CASSLGPSDTQYF
NA	NA	TRBV20-1	TRBJ2-7	15	TGCAGTGCTAGAGGGGGCAGGGCGGCCTCCTACGAGCAGTACTTC	CSARGGRAASYEQYF
NA	many	TRBV12-3/TRBV12-4	TRBJ1-1	14	TGTGCCAGCAGTTCGGCCTCTTGGGACACTGAAGCTTTCTTT	CASSSASWDTEAFF
NA	few	TRBV20-1	TRBJ1-5	12	TGCAGTACGGGACAACATAATCAGCCCCAGCATTTT	CSTGQHNQPQHF
NA	many	TRBV28	TRBJ2-7	15	TGTGCCAGCAGTTACCTCGGGCGGGAAGGTTACGAGCAGTACTTC	CASSYLGREGYEQYF
NA	many	TRBV5-1	TRBJ1-1	13	TGCGCCAGCAGCTTGTCTCTAAGGGCGGTGGTTTTCTTT	CASSLSLRAVVFF
TRBD1	many	TRBV10-3	TRBJ2-2	16	TGTGCCATCAGTAAAGGACAGGGGGTGAATACCGGGGAGCTGTTTTTT	CAISKGQGVNTGELFF
NA	NA	TRBV20-1	TRBJ1-1	17	TGCAGTGCTAGAGATCCGGAAAGGGGCCTAATGAACACTGAAGCTTTCTTT	CSARDPERGLMNTEAFF
NA	many	TRBV20-1	TRBJ2-3	10	TGCAGTGCTAAGGGGGGTACGCAGTATTTT	CSAKGGTQYF
TRBD2	many	TRBV5-1	TRBJ2-1	16	TGCGCCAGCAGCTTGGCCCTAGCGGGAAGGGACAATGAGCAGTTCTTC	CASSLALAGRDNEQFF
TRBD1	few	TRBV5-1	TRBJ2-7	15	TGCGCCAGCAGCTTGGAGGGACAGAGAGACTACGAGCAGTACTTC	CASSLEGQRDYEQYF
NA	many	TRBV28	TRBJ2-3	13	TGTGCCAGCAGTTTCGTCCTCACAGATACGCAGTATTTT	CASSFVLTDTQYF
NA	many	TRBV6-1	TRBJ2-3	16	TGTGCCAGCAGTGAAGCGCTGGGGGCCGGGACAGATACGCAGTATTTT	CASSEALGAGTDTQYF
TRBD2	many	TRBV20-1	TRBJ2-5	12	TGCAGTGCTAGAGAAGCGGGAGTGACCCAGTACTTC	CSAREAGVTQYF
NA	many	TRBV5-5	TRBJ2-2	12	TGTGCCAGCAGCCTCCGACTCGGGGAGCTGTTTTTT	CASSLRLGELFF
NA	many	TRBV10-3	TRBJ2-7	14	TGTGCCATCAGTGATGGGCTGGGAACCTACGAGCAGTACTTC	CAISDGLGTYEQYF
NA	many	TRBV28	TRBJ1-1	13	TGTGCCAGCAGTTCTCCCTTGGACACTGAAGCTTTCTTT	CASSSPLDTEAFF
NA	many	TRBV5-1	TRBJ2-1	13	TGCGCCAGCAGCACCGGGATCTACAATGAGCAGTTCTTC	CASSTGIYNEQFF
NA	many	TRBV3-1	TRBJ2-1	15	TGTGCCAGCAGTCCCGGGACCCAACAATCCCACGAGCAGTTCTTC	CASSPGTQQSHEQFF
NA	many	TRBV6-2/TRBV6-3	TRBJ1-6	15	TGTGCCAGCAGTCCAGACAGAGGATATAATTCACCCCTCCACTTT	CASSPDRGYNSPLHF
NA	few	TRBV5-8	TRBJ2-3	16	TGTGCCAGCAACAGGGATCGGGGGGCTAGCACAGATACGCAGTATTTT	CASNRDRGASTDTQYF
NA	many	TRBV5-1	TRBJ1-2	13	TGCGCCAGCAGCGCACAGTTCACGGATGGCTACACCTTC	CASSAQFTDGYTF
NA	few	TRBV7-9	TRBJ1-2	12	TGTGCCAGCAGCTTAGACGCAGGGGGCTACACCTTC	CASSLDAGGYTF
TRBD1	many	TRBV6-1	TRBJ1-5	15	TGTGCCAGCAGCCGGGGACAGGGGTTGGATCAGCCCCAGCATTTT	CASSRGQGLDQPQHF
NA	many	TRBV20-1	TRBJ1-3	13	TGCAGTGCTAGGTTCACGTCCGGAAACACCATATATTTT	CSARFTSGNTIYF
NA	many	TRBV5-1	TRBJ1-2	15	TGCGCCAGCAGCATTCCGGGACAACCCAACTATGGCTACACCTTC	CASSIPGQPNYGYTF
TRBD1	many	TRBV29-1	TRBJ1-1	17	TGCAGCGTTGAAGAACGGGTTGGCAGGGGGCGCGGAACTGAAGCTTTCTTT	CSVEERVGRGRGTEAFF
TRBD2	many	TRBV5-1	TRBJ2-3	13	TGCGCCAGCAGCTTGGGATCCGGGACTAGCGGGGTATTT	CASSLGSGTSGVF
TRBD2	few	TRBV9	TRBJ2-1	14	TGTGCCAGTGGGGGGACTAGGTCCTACAATGAGCAGTTCTTC	CASGGTRSYNEQFF
TRBD1	few	TRBV7-2	TRBJ2-2	15	TGTGCCAGCAGCTTAACGACAGGGTTCACCGGGGAGCTGTTTTTT	CASSLTTGFTGELFF
NA	many	TRBV20-1	TRBJ2-3	13	TGCAGTGCTAGGACTTTCTCCACAGATACGCAGTATTTT	CSARTFSTDTQYF
TRBD2	many	TRBV20-1	TRBJ2-7	14	TGCAGTGCTAGAGATGGGGGACTAGCTTACGAGCAGTACTTC	CSARDGGLAYEQYF
NA	NA	TRBV27	TRBJ2-7	12	TGTGCCAGCACTTCTGGGGCGCGTGGCAGGTACTTC	CASTSGARGRYF
TRBD1	many	TRBV28	TRBJ2-2	14	TGTGCCAGCAGTTCCGACAGGGAAGGCGGGGAGCTGTTTTTT	CASSSDREGGELFF
NA	many	TRBV9	TRBJ2-5	13	TGTGCCAGCAGCGTAGCGGGGAAAGAGACCCAGTACTTC	CASSVAGKETQYF
TRBD2	many	TRBV20-1	TRBJ2-1	14	TGCAGTGCTAGAAAGTCTAGCGGGAGTGATGAGCAGTTCTTC	CSARKSSGSDEQFF
TRBD2	many	TRBV6-5	TRBJ2-7	14	TGTGCCAGCAGTTACCAACGCGGGGGTAACGAGCAGTACTTC	CASSYQRGGNEQYF
NA	few	TRBV7-2	TRBJ2-4	14	TGTGCCAGCAGCTACCGGAGGGCCAAAAACATTCAGTACTTC	CASSYRRAKNIQYF
TRBD1	many	TRBV19	TRBJ2-1	17	TGTGCCAGTATGGACAGGGGAGTGAGAACGGGGTACAATGAGCAGTTCTTC	CASMDRGVRTGYNEQFF